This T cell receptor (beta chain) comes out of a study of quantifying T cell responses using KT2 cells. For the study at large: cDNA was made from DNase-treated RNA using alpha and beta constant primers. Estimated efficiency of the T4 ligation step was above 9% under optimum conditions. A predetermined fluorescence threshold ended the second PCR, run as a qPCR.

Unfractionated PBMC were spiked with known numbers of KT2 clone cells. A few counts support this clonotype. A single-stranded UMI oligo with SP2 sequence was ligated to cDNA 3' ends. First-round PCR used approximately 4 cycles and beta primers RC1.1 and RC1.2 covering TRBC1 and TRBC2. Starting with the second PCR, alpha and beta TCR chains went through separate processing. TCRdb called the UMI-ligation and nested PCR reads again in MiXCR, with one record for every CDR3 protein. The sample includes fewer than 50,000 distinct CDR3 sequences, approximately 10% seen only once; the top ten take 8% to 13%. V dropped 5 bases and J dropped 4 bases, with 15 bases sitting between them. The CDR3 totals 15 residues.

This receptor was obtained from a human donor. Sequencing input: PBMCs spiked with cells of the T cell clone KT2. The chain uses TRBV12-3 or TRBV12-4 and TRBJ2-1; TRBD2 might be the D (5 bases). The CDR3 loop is CASSPRTGNYNEQFF. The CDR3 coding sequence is TGTGCCAGCAGTCCGCGTACCGGGAATTACAATGAGCAGTTCTTC.